This TCR beta chain derives from a study of T cells in localized non-small cell lung cancer. Produced via immunoSEQ multiplex PCR; TCRdb's table is partial and in-frame only. This table holds about 26,000 clones, 75% to 90% found once. CDR3 length: 14 amino acids. Germline CDR1 SGHTA, CDR2 FQGNSA. Trimming shortened V by 3 bases and J by 2 bases, and 10 bases separated the two germline ends. Study-level findings and limits: Longer overall survival was seen with higher T cell density measured in blood. Appearing in adjacent lung were a median approximately 50 of the top 100 tumor clones. The study found T cell clonality highest in uninvolved adjacent lung, above tumor. Multi-region tumor sequencing was not done, so intratumor heterogeneity could not be excluded.

To note about this clone: Its target is unknown.

The chain links TRBV7-2 to TRBJ2-5, with D tentatively TRBD1 (6 bases). This sample comprised peripheral blood, obtained before any cancer treatment. The TCR was taken from a female donor of 60 years or more with stage II squamous cell lung carcinoma. The CDR3 protein is CASSLSQGQETQYF. CDR3 bases: TGTGCCAGCAGCTTGAGCCAGGGGCAAGAGACCCAGTACTTC.